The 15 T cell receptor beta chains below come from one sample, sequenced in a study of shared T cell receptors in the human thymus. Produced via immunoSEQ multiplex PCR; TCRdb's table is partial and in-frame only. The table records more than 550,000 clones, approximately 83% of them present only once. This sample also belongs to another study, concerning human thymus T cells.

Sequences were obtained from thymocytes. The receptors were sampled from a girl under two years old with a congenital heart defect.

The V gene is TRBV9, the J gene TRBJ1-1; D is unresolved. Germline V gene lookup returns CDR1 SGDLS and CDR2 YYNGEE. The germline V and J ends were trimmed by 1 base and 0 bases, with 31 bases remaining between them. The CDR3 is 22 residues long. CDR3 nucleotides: TGTGCCAGCAGCGTAAATCAGGTGCGGGTGAATAATACACATGTAGTGAACACTGAAGCTTTCTTT. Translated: CASSVNQVRVNNTHVVNTEAFF. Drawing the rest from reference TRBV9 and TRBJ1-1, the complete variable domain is DSGVTQTPKHLITATGQRVTLRCSPRSGDLSVYWYQQSLDQGLQFLIQYYNGEERAKGNILERFSAQQFPDLHSELNLSSLELGDSALYFCASSVNQVRVNNTHVVNTEAFFGQGTRLTVV.

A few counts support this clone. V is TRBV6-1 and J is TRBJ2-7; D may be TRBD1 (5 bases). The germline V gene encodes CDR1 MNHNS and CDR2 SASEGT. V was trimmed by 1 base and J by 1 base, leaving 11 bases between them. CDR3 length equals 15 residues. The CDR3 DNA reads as TGTGCCAGCAGTGAAGGACTCCAGGGATCCTACGAGCAGTACTTC. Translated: CASSEGLQGSYEQYF.

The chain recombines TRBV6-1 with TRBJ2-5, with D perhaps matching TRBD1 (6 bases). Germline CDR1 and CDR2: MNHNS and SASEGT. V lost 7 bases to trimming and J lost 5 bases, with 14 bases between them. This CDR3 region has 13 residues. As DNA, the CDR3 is TGTGCCAGCAAGGGGACATCATGGGAGACCCAGTACTTC. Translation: CASKGTSWETQYF.

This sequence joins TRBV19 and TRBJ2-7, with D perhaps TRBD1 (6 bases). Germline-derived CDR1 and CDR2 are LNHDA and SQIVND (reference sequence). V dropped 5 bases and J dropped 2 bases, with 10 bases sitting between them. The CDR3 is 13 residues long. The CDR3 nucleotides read TGTGCCAGTAGTTTGGGGGACACCTACGAGCAGTACTTC. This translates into CASSLGDTYEQYF.

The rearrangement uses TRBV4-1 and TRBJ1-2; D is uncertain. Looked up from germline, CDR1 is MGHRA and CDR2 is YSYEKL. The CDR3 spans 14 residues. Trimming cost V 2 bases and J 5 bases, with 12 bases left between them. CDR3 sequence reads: CASSQSYGSYGYTF. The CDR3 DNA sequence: TGCGCCAGCAGCCAATCCTATGGGAGTTATGGCTACACCTTC.

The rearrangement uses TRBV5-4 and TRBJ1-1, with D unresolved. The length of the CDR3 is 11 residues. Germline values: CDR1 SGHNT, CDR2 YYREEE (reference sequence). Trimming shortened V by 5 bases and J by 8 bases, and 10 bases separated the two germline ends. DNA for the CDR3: TGTGCCAGCAGTAATCTTCAGGAAGCTTTCTTT. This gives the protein CASSNLQEAFF.

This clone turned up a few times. Here the CDR3 reads CASSPLSGGTHTEAFF. The CDR3 region has the DNA TGTGCCAGCTCACCACTGTCAGGGGGGACGCACACTGAAGCTTTCTTT. The rearrangement links TRBV18 to TRBJ1-1, with 7 positions matching TRBD1. From germline, CDR1 is KGHSH and CDR2 LQKENI. V was clipped by 1 base and J by 3 bases; unmatched bases: 8. The CDR3 contains 16 residues.

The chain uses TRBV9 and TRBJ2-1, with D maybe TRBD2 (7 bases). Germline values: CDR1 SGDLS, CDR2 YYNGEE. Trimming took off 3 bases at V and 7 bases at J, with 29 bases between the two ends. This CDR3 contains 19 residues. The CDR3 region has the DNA TGTGCCAGCAGCGCGCCTTCGGGGGGCCCACCTCCACGGTTGAATGAGCAGTTCTTC. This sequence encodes CASSAPSGGPPPRLNEQFF.

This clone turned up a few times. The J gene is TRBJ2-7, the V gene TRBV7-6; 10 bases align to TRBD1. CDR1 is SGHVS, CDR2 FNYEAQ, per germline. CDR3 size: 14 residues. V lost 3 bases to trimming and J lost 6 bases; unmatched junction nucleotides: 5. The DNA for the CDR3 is TGTGCCAGCAGCTTGGCGGGACAGGGGATCGAGCAGTACTTC. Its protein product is CASSLAGQGIEQYF. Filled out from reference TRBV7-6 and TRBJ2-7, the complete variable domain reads GAGVSQSPRYKVTKRGQDVALRCDPISGHVSLYWYRQALGQGPEFLTYFNYEAQQDKSGLPNDRFSAERPEGSISTLTIQRTEQRDSAMYRCASSLAGQGIEQYFGPGTRLTVT.

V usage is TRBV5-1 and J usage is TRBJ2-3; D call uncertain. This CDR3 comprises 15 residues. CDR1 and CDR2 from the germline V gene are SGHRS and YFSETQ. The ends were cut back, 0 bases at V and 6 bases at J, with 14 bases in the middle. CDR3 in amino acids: CASSLDALCEDTQYF. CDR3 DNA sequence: TGCGCCAGCAGCTTGGATGCCCTTTGCGAGGATACGCAGTATTTT.

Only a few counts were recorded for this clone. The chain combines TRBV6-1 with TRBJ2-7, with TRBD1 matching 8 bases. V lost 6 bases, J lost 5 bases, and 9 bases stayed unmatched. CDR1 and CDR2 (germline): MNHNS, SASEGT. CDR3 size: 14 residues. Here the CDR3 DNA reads TGTGCCAGCAGGGAACCCGGACAGGGAGACGAGCAGTACTTC. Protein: CASREPGQGDEQYF.

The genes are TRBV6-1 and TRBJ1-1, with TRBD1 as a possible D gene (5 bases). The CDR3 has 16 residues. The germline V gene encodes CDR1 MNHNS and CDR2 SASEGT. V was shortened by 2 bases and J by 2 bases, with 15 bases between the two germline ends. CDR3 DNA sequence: TGTGCCAGCAGTGAAACTTTCGGGGGGTCTAACACTGAAGCTTTCTTT. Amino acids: CASSETFGGSNTEAFF.

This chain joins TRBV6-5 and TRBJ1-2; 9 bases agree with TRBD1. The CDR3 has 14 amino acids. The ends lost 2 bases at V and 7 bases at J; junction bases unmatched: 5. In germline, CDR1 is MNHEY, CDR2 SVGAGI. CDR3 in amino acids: CASSYNRGPPGYTF. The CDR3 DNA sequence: TGTGCCAGCAGTTACAACAGGGGGCCCCCTGGCTACACCTTC.

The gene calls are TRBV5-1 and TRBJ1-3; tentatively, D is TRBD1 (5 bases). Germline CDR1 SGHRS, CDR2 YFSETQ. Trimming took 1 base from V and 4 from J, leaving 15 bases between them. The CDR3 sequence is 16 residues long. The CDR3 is CASSLSGRVVGNTIYF. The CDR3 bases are TGCGCCAGCAGCTTGAGTGGCAGGGTTGTCGGAAACACCATATATTTT.

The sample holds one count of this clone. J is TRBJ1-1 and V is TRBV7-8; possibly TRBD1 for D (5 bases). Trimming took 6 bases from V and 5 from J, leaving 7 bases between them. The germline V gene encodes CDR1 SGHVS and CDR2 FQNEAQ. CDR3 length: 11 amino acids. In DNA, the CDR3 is TGTGCCAGCAGGCAGGGTACTGAAGCTTTCTTT. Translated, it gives CASRQGTEAFF. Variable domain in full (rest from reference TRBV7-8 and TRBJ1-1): GAGVSQSPRYKVAKRGQDVALRCDPISGHVSLFWYQQALGQGPEFLTYFQNEAQLDKSGLPSDRFFAERPEGSVSTLKIQRTQQEDSAVYLCASRQGTEAFFGQGTRLTVV.